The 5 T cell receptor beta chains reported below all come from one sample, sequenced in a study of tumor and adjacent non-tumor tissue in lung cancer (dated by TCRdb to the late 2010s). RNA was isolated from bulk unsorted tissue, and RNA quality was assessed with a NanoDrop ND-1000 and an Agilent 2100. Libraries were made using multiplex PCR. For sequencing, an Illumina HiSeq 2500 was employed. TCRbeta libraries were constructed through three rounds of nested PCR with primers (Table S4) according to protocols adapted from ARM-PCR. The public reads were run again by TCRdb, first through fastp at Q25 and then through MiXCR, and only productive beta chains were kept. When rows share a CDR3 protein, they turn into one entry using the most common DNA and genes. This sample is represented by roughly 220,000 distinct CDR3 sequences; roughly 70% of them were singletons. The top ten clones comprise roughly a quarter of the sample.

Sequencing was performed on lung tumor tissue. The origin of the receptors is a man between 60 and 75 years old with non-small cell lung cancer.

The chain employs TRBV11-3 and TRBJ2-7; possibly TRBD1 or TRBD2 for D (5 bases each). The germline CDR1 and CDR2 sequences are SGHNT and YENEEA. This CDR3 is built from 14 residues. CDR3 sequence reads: CVSSPRDEAGEQYV. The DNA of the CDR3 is TGTGTCAGCAGCCCCCGGGACGAAGCTGGCGAGCAGTACGTC.

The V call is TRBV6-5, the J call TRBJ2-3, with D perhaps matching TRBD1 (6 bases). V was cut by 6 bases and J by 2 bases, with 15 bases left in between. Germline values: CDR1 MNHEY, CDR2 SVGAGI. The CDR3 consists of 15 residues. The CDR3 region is CASRGTISVTDTQYF. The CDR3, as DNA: TGTGCCAGCAGGGGGACAATTTCGGTCACAGATACGCAGTATTTT.

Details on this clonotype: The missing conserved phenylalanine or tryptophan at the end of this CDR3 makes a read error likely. CDR3 sequence: CSVDQGGNSPLHY. The CDR3 bases are TGCAGCGTTGATCAGGGAGGGAATTCACCCCTCCACTAT. The rearrangement joins TRBV29-1 to TRBJ1-6; maybe TRBD1 (5 bases). The germline V gene has CDR1 SQVTM and CDR2 ANQGSEA. This CDR3 spans 13 amino acids. V was trimmed by 3 bases and J by 7 bases, leaving 10 bases between them.

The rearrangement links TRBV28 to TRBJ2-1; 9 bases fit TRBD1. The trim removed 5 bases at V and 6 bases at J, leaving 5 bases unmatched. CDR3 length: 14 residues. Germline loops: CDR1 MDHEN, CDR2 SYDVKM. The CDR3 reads CASSDRGTCNEQFF. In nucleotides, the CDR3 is TGTGCCAGCAGTGACAGGGGGACCTGCAATGAGCAGTTCTTC.

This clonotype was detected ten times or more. The CDR3, as DNA: TGCAGCGTTGGACCGGAGAACCGTGGCTACACCTTC. Translated: CSVGPENRGYTF. V and J are TRBV29-1 and TRBJ1-2; D is undetermined. Germline loops: CDR1 SQVTM, CDR2 ANQGSEA. Trimming took 4 bases from V and 7 from J, leaving 13 bases between them. CDR3 size: 12 residues.